These 19 T cell receptor beta chains were sequenced from one sample in a study of T cell responses to AZD1222 COVID-19 vaccine (dated by TCRdb to the early 2020s). To prepare the library, the immunoSEQ multiplex PCR assay was applied. TCRdb's version of the immuneACCESS table is confined to in-frame rearrangements and falls short of the full clone set. An unresolved V gene accounts for under half of the shortfall where checked; the remainder is of unknown origin. The sample has about 180,000 clones on record, approximately 91% of them singletons. The ten largest account for 1.9% of the sample. The time point label of this sample denotes: about 28 days (+/-7) after the second vaccine dose. Sample: peripheral blood, taken 28 days after the second AZD1222 dose. All receptors come from an adult who received the AZD1222 COVID-19 vaccine.

This clone was detected once. DNA for the CDR3: TGTGCCTGGGGGGGACAGTTAAATTTACCCCCACGCTCTGGGGCCAACGTCCTGACTTTC. It is translated as CAWGGQLNLPPRSGANVLTF. J is TRBJ2-6 and V is TRBV30, with 7 bases that match TRBD1. With V trimmed by 5 bases and J by 0 bases, 19 bases remained unmatched. This CDR3 is 20 amino acids long. Germline CDR1 reads GTSNPN; CDR2 reads SVGIG (reference sequence).

The rearrangement links TRBV7-3 to TRBJ1-2; 7 bases fit TRBD1. Germline CDR1 and CDR2: SGHTA and FQGTGA. With V trimmed by 6 bases and J by 5 bases, 18 bases remained unmatched. The CDR3 is 17 residues long. CDR3 protein: CASSPSKGGASRYGYTF. In DNA form, the CDR3 reads TGTGCCAGCAGTCCCTCTAAAGGGGGCGCTTCCCGTTATGGCTACACCTTC.

This chain uses TRBV7-9 with TRBJ1-1; TRBD1 agrees at 12 bases. V lost 5 bases and J lost 7; bases outside the gene matches: 8. The V gene's germline CDR1 is SEHNR and CDR2 FQNEAQ (reference sequence). The CDR3 spans 15 residues. The CDR3 spells CASSQGQGAYFEAFF. CDR3 DNA sequence: TGTGCCAGCAGCCAGGGACAGGGGGCATATTTTGAAGCTTTCTTT.

J is TRBJ2-2 and V is TRBV4-1; TRBD2 aligns across 7 bases. Germline CDR1 is MGHRA and CDR2 is YSYEKL. The CDR3 has 16 residues. With V trimmed by 0 bases and J by 3 bases, 4 bases remained unmatched. The CDR3 bases are TGCGCCAGCAGCCAAGAGTCGGGAGGTTACACCGGGGAGCTGTTTTTT. Encoded protein: CASSQESGGYTGELFF.

The CDR3 DNA reads as TGTGCCAGCAGCGGGGGGGCAGCCAGCGATTATAATTCACCCCTCCACTTT. This translates into CASSGGAASDYNSPLHF. The chain is built from TRBV13 and TRBJ1-6, with D possibly being TRBD1 (6 bases). The CDR3 runs 17 residues. The V gene lost 5 bases and the J gene lost 4 bases, with 18 bases spanning the gap. The germline CDR1 and CDR2 sequences are PRHDT and FYEKMQ (reference sequence).

V usage is TRBV13 and J usage is TRBJ1-1; unclear D gene. This CDR3 is 12 amino acids long. Trimming cost V 3 bases and J 1 base, with 3 bases left between them. Germline-derived CDR1 and CDR2 are PRHDT and FYEKMQ (reference sequence). The CDR3 DNA reads TGTGCCAGCAGCTTTGGGAACACTGAAGCTTTCTTT. Protein sequence: CASSFGNTEAFF.

The genes are TRBV5-8 and TRBJ2-2; D remains unclear. Trimming pared 4 bases from V and 5 bases from J, leaving 9 bases between. Germline V gene data show CDR1 as SGHTS and CDR2 as YDEGEE. The CDR3 sequence is 13 residues long. CDR3 sequence (DNA): TGTGCCAGCAGCCCAGGTGGGACCGGGGAGCTGTTTTTT. It yields the protein CASSPGGTGELFF.

The gene calls are TRBV28 and TRBJ1-1; a possible D gene is TRBD1 (6 bases). This CDR3 has 18 residues. The germline V gene has CDR1 MDHEN and CDR2 SYDVKM. Between the trimmed V and J ends, which lost 1 base and 0 bases, there was a span of 18 bases. CDR3 bases: TGTGCCAGCAGTTTATTTTTTGTGGGGGGCTCTATGAACACTGAAGCTTTCTTT. Its protein product is CASSLFFVGGSMNTEAFF.

The chain recombines TRBV25-1 with TRBJ2-7; a possible D gene is TRBD1 (6 bases). Trimming stripped 4 bases from V and 7 bases from J, with 14 bases between. This CDR3 region has 13 residues. The germline CDR1 and CDR2 sequences are MGHDK and SYGVNS. The CDR3 coding sequence is TGTGCCAGCAGTGGGGGGACACCCTGGGAGCAGTACTTC. This encodes CASSGGTPWEQYF.

The chain is built from TRBV28 and TRBJ1-2; a possible D gene is TRBD1 (5 bases). V was shortened by 10 bases and J by 5 bases, with 11 bases between the two germline ends. From germline, CDR1 is MDHEN and CDR2 SYDVKM. This CDR3 region has 11 residues. The CDR3 DNA reads as TGTGCCACCTCTGGGGGGTATGGCTACACCTTC. Residues: CATSGGYGYTF.

The gene calls are TRBV7-9 and TRBJ2-2; D gene unclear. The ends were cut back, 6 bases at V and 4 bases at J, with 9 bases in the middle. The germline CDR1 and CDR2 sequences are SEHNR and FQNEAQ (reference sequence). This CDR3 contains 13 residues. This CDR3 reads CASSPGFTGELFF. The CDR3 DNA sequence: TGTGCCAGCAGTCCCGGGTTCACCGGGGAGCTGTTTTTT.

This clone was found once. The same CDR3 is also encoded by other DNA sequences in this sample. This chain joins TRBV19 and TRBJ1-5, with D tentatively TRBD1 (5 bases). Trimming shortened V by 7 bases and J by 5 bases, and 15 bases separated the two germline ends. The germline gives CDR1 LNHDA, CDR2 SQIVND (reference sequence). This CDR3 comprises 14 residues. CDR3 sequence: CASTPGRGDQPQHF. CDR3 DNA sequence: TGTGCCAGTACCCCGGGACGGGGAGATCAGCCCCAGCATTTT.

J is TRBJ2-1 and V is TRBV7-2, with D perhaps matching TRBD2 (5 bases). The CDR3 is 16 amino acids. The germline V gene has CDR1 SGHTA and CDR2 FQGNSA. V was pared by 5 bases and J by 1 base, with 15 bases between. CDR3 DNA: TGTGCCAGCAGCCAAAGAGAGGGCCGATCCTACAATGAGCAGTTCTTC. This translates into CASSQREGRSYNEQFF.

V gene TRBV28 combines with J gene TRBJ2-1, with D perhaps TRBD1 (5 bases). Trimming took off 1 base at V and 8 bases at J, with 18 bases between the two ends. The germline gives CDR1 MDHEN, CDR2 SYDVKM. This CDR3 spans 16 amino acids. The CDR3 loop is CASSLLGLKEDHEQFF. CDR3 nucleotides: TGTGCCAGCAGTTTATTGGGGCTGAAAGAGGATCATGAGCAGTTCTTC. The full variable domain, with the rest looked up from reference TRBV28 and TRBJ2-1, is DVKVTQSSRYLVKRTGEKVFLECVQDMDHENMFWYRQDPGLGLRLIYFSYDVKMKEKGDIPEGYSVSREKKERFSLILESASTNQTSMYLCASSLLGLKEDHEQFFGPGTRLTVL.

The rearrangement joins TRBV5-1 to TRBJ1-3, with D uncertain. V lost 0 bases, J lost 3 bases, and 13 bases lay in between. The CDR3 length is 16 residues. The germline V gene encodes CDR1 SGHRS and CDR2 YFSETQ. The CDR3 nucleotides read TGCGCCAGCAGCTTGGTAGGGCTCGGGAGTGGAAACACCATATATTTT. It encodes CASSLVGLGSGNTIYF.

This chain connects TRBV6-5 to TRBJ2-7; 13 bases map to TRBD2. Germline assignment: CDR1 MNHEY and CDR2 SVGAGI. The CDR3 runs to 14 residues. J gave up 2 bases and V 5 bases, and 0 bases lay outside the gene matches. CDR3: CASSTSGGAYEQYF. CDR3 DNA sequence: TGTGCCAGCAGTACTAGCGGGGGGGCCTACGAGCAGTACTTC.

CDR3 coding DNA: TGCGCCAGCAGCGGAACAGGGGCTCAGCGGTCTGGGGCCAACGTCCTGACTTTC. Residues: CASSGTGAQRSGANVLTF. The chain recombines TRBV5-1 with TRBJ2-6; 7 bases fit TRBD1. The V gene's germline CDR1 is SGHRS and CDR2 YFSETQ. The CDR3 loop spans 18 amino acids. With V trimmed by 4 bases and J by 1 base, 11 bases remained unmatched.

V gene TRBV24-1 combines with J gene TRBJ1-4; D remains unclear. The germline V and J ends were trimmed by 0 bases and 3 bases, with 4 bases remaining between them. CDR1 is KGHDR and CDR2 is SFDVKD in the germline V gene. The CDR3 has 14 amino acids. This chain's CDR3 is CATSDLGPNEKLFF. CDR3 coding DNA: TGTGCCACCAGTGATTTGGGACCTAATGAAAAACTGTTTTTT.

The chain employs TRBV25-1 and TRBJ2-7; tentative D call: TRBD2 (6 bases). Between the trimmed V and J ends, which lost 1 base and 6 bases, there was a span of 13 bases. Germline CDR1 reads MGHDK; CDR2 reads SYGVNS. The CDR3 has 14 residues. The CDR3, as DNA: TGTGCCAGCAGTGAATCGGGGGAACGGGGCGAGCAGTACTTC. It encodes CASSESGERGEQYF.